Each of the 20 T cell receptor beta chains below was sequenced from the same sample in a study of T cell repertoires in cytomegalovirus infection. TCRdb fed the reads into MiXCR, producing one record per CDR3 protein. The sample includes hundreds of thousands of distinct CDR3 sequences, 30% to 40% of them seen just once. No cognate antigen is known for these TCRs. The sample consisted of cultured PBMCs, taken from culture after CMV antigen stimulation. The receptors come from a human donor in good health (CMV status not recorded). Some clones in this sample may be carry-over from other donors' samples.

J is TRBJ1-4 and V is TRBV6-1, with a possible D match to TRBD1 (5 bases). Germline CDR1 reads MNHNS; CDR2 reads SASEGT. The CDR3 extends over 15 amino acids. Between the trimmed V and J ends, which lost 6 bases and 7 bases, there was a span of 18 bases. The CDR3 here is CASSLGRGYAEKLFF. Here the CDR3 DNA reads TGTGCCAGCAGCCTCGGCCGGGGGTATGCTGAAAAACTGTTTTTT.

This clonotype was observed a few times. The rearrangement uses TRBV28 and TRBJ2-7; D is undetermined. Germline V CDR1 and CDR2: MDHEN, SYDVKM. V lost 6 bases and J 3 bases, leaving 6 bases between the germline ends. The CDR3 consists of 11 residues. The CDR3 coding sequence is TGTGCCAGCAGGGACCTCTACGAGCAGTACTTC. Translating it yields CASRDLYEQYF.

This chain connects TRBV11-2 to TRBJ2-3; 9 positions agree with TRBD1. Germline V gene lookup returns CDR1 SGHAT and CDR2 FQNNGV. V shed 5 bases, J shed 4 bases, and the junction held 7 bases outside the gene matches. This CDR3 has 15 residues. Written as DNA, the CDR3 is TGTGCCAGCAGCCGAGCGGGGACAGGGCCAGATACGCAGTATTTT. Its protein is CASSRAGTGPDTQYF.

This clonotype was detected many times. The gene calls are TRBV5-8 and TRBJ1-1; a possible D gene is TRBD1 (5 bases). V lost 2 bases, J lost 0 bases, and 11 bases lay in between. Per germline, CDR1 SGHTS and CDR2 YDEGEE. This CDR3 region has 15 residues. CDR3 sequence reads: CASSFQGFMNTEAFF. In DNA, the CDR3 is TGTGCCAGCAGCTTCCAGGGATTCATGAACACTGAAGCTTTCTTT.

The chain carries TRBV25-1 and TRBJ2-3; the D gene is possibly TRBD2 (6 bases). The CDR3 consists of 14 residues. Germline V lookup: CDR1 MGHDK, CDR2 SYGVNS. Trimming cost V 2 bases and J 8 bases, with 14 bases left between them. CDR3 amino acids: CASSEDVGLPTQYF. The CDR3 bases are TGTGCCAGCAGTGAAGACGTGGGACTCCCTACGCAGTATTTT.

The rearrangement uses TRBV5-1 and TRBJ2-1; TRBD2 agrees at 7 bases. V was pared by 0 bases and J by 7 bases, with 10 bases of the junction left unmatched. Germline CDR1 SGHRS, CDR2 YFSETQ. The CDR3 runs 16 residues. CDR3 sequence reads: CASSLAVGRGLNEQFF. DNA for the CDR3: TGCGCCAGCAGCTTGGCCGTTGGGCGGGGGTTGAATGAGCAGTTCTTC.

This clonotype was observed a handful of times. This rearrangement joins TRBV10-3 to TRBJ2-3; tentatively, D is TRBD2 (6 bases). V gave up 3 bases and J gave up 6 bases, with 10 bases separating them. The CDR3 is 13 residues long. Germline V gene sequence: CDR1 ENHRY, CDR2 SYGVKD. CDR3 loop: CAISDSGRDTQYF. The CDR3 coding sequence is TGTGCCATCAGTGATTCTGGGAGGGATACGCAGTATTTT.

This chain links TRBV11-2 with TRBJ2-7, with D possibly being TRBD2 (5 bases). The CDR3 has 12 amino acids. Trimming left V 5 bases short and J 3 bases short, with 8 bases between. CDR1 and CDR2 (germline): SGHAT, FQNNGV. CDR3 DNA sequence: TGTGCCAGCAGCGCGGGTCGCTACGAGCAGTACTTC. Its protein is CASSAGRYEQYF.

The J gene is TRBJ2-2, the V gene TRBV7-2, with a possible D match to TRBD1 (6 bases). The CDR3 is made up of 17 amino acids. The ends were cut back, 5 bases at V and 0 bases at J, with 16 bases in the middle. Germline V lookup: CDR1 SGHTA, CDR2 FQGNSA. CDR3 protein: CASSNRPTGPNTGELFF. For the CDR3, the DNA is TGTGCCAGCAGCAACCGACCGACAGGTCCGAACACCGGGGAGCTGTTTTTT.

The chain joins TRBV19 to TRBJ1-1; D remains ambiguous. The germline V and J ends were trimmed by 2 bases and 11 bases, with 15 bases remaining between them. The germline CDR1 and CDR2 sequences are LNHDA and SQIVND (reference sequence). The CDR3 is 13 amino acids. The CDR3 region is CASSIRTPKEAFF. The CDR3 region has the DNA TGTGCCAGTAGTATACGCACCCCGAAGGAGGCTTTCTTT.

In its sample, this clonotype was seen a few times. The rearrangement links TRBV27 to TRBJ1-1; the D is unclear. CDR1 and CDR2 (germline): MNHEY, SMNVEV (reference sequence). The ends were cut back, 5 bases at V and 3 bases at J, with 10 bases in the middle. The CDR3 totals 13 residues. CDR3 sequence: CASSRAVDTEAFF. The CDR3 DNA sequence: TGTGCCAGCAGTCGGGCGGTAGACACTGAAGCTTTCTTT.

CDR3 amino acids: CASRLTALENQPQHF. The DNA for the CDR3 is TGTGCCAGCAGATTAACAGCGTTAGAAAATCAGCCCCAGCATTTT. The rearrangement links TRBV6-6 to TRBJ1-5; D is undetermined. This CDR3 has 15 amino acids. Trimming took 6 bases from V and 4 from J, leaving 16 bases between them. Germline CDR1 reads MNHNY; CDR2 reads SVGAGI (reference sequence).

This clonotype was detected a few times. The CDR3 protein is CSASRQLSNQPQHF. For the CDR3, the DNA is TGCAGTGCTAGCCGGCAGCTTAGCAATCAGCCCCAGCATTTT. The chain has TRBV20-1 and TRBJ1-5; D is unclear. This CDR3 spans 14 amino acids. Trimming removed 3 bases at V and 0 bases at J, with 9 bases between. CDR1 DFQATT and CDR2 SNEGSKA come from the germline V gene (reference sequence).

J is TRBJ1-5 and V is TRBV20-1, with TRBD1 matching 9 bases. CDR1 is DFQATT, CDR2 SNEGSKA, per germline (reference sequence). V lost 5 bases to trimming and J lost 5 bases; unmatched junction nucleotides: 7. This CDR3 is 14 amino acids long. The CDR3 DNA follows: TGCAGTGCTTATTCCCGGGACAGGGATCAGCCCCAGCATTTT. It yields the protein CSAYSRDRDQPQHF.

The chain carries TRBV10-3 and TRBJ1-4; 9 bases agree with TRBD1. V lost 2 bases and J lost 6; bases outside the gene matches: 13. CDR1 and CDR2 from the germline V gene are ENHRY and SYGVKD. The CDR3 runs to 18 residues. The CDR3 loop is CAISERGTGGQGYEKLFF. The CDR3 nucleotides read TGTGCCATCAGTGAGCGGGGAACTGGGGGACAGGGATATGAAAAACTGTTTTTT.

A word on this clonotype: At one end the junction does not follow the germline gene, possibly because of a read error. The chain joins TRBV7-4 to TRBJ2-3, with D possibly TRBD2 on 7 matching bases. This CDR3 is 15 amino acids long. Germline V gene sequence: CDR1 SGHVT, CDR2 SQSDAQ. As DNA, the CDR3 is TGTGCCAGCACCTTAGGGGGGGGACCCACAGATACGCAGTATTTT. As protein: CASTLGGGPTDTQYF.

This chain connects TRBV20-1 to TRBJ2-1, with 7 bases fitting TRBD2. V shed 6 bases and J 4 bases; nucleotides not matched to a gene: 9. CDR1 and CDR2 (germline): DFQATT, SNEGSKA (reference sequence). The CDR3 consists of 14 residues. The CDR3 loop is CSAGRDYGYNEQFF. The CDR3 bases are TGCAGTGCGGGTCGGGACTATGGTTACAATGAGCAGTTCTTC.

The chain recombines TRBV2 with TRBJ1-1, with 9 bases lining up with TRBD1. Germline assignment: CDR1 SNHLY and CDR2 FYNNEI. J was trimmed by 1 base and V by 9 bases; bases with no gene match: 3. This CDR3 has 13 residues. The CDR3 here is CARGQGRNTEAFF. The DNA of the CDR3 is TGTGCCAGAGGACAGGGGCGGAACACTGAAGCTTTCTTT.

This clonotype was seen more than once but under ten times. The chain is built from TRBV6-1 and TRBJ2-1; 11 nucleotides agree with TRBD2. The V segment lost 6 bases and the J segment 10 bases; nucleotides outside the gene matches: 8. Per germline, CDR1 MNHNS and CDR2 SASEGT. This CDR3 has 14 residues. As DNA, the CDR3 is TGTGCCAGCAGGTCTAGCGGGGGGACAGGGGAGCAGTTCTTC. It translates to CASRSSGGTGEQFF.

This clonotype has a single count. CDR3 loop: CSAAPGLVSNEQFF. DNA for the CDR3: TGCAGTGCCGCCCCGGGACTAGTCTCCAATGAGCAGTTCTTC. The rearrangement uses TRBV20-1 and TRBJ2-1; 8 bases agree with TRBD2. This CDR3 contains 14 residues. With 6 bases clipped from V and 6 bases from J, the junction kept 10 bases outside the gene matches. The germline gives CDR1 DFQATT, CDR2 SNEGSKA (reference sequence).